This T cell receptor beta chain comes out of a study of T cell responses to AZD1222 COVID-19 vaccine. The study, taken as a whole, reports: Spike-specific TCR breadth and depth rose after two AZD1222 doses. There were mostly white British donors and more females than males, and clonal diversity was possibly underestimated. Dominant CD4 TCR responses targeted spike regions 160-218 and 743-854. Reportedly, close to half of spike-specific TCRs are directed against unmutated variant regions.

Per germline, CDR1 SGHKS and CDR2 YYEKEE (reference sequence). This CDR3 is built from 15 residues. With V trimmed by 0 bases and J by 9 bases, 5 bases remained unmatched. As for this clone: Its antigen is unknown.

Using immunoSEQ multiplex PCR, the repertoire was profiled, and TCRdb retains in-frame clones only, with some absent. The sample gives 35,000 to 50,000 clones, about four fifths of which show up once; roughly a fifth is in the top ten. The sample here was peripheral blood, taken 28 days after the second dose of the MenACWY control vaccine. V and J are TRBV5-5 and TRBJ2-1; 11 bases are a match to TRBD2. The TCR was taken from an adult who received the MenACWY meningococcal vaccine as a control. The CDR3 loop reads CASSLDSGGASEQFF. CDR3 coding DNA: TGTGCCAGCAGCTTGGATAGCGGGGGGGCCAGTGAGCAGTTCTTC.